These 30 T cell receptor beta chains share one sample of origin, sequenced in a study of shared clonotypes between healthy human individuals. Clones were read by immunoSEQ multiplex PCR, and TCRdb kept only the in-frame ones, dropping some. The sample lists some 790,000 clones, 55% to 80% occurring once. Sequenced input: memory CD4+ T cells sorted from blood. Regarding subset: CD45RA-negative fraction. All receptors come from a woman in her twenties or thirties in good health.

The chain uses TRBV19 and TRBJ1-1, with unresolved D. The V end was cut by 7 bases, the J end by 3 bases, with 9 bases between. CDR1 and CDR2 from the germline V gene are LNHDA and SQIVND (reference sequence). The CDR3 runs to 12 residues. The CDR3 DNA is TGTGCCAGTACGACTCCGGACACTGAAGCTTTCTTT. Translating it yields CASTTPDTEAFF.

The V and J genes are TRBV19 and TRBJ1-1, with D perhaps TRBD1 (5 bases). CDR1 is LNHDA, CDR2 SQIVND, per germline (reference sequence). The V end was cut by 7 bases, the J end by 1 base, with 10 bases between. The CDR3 sequence is 13 residues long. The CDR3 protein is CASKPGQNTEAFF. The CDR3 DNA reads as TGTGCCAGTAAGCCAGGGCAGAACACTGAAGCTTTCTTT. The full variable domain, with the rest looked up from reference TRBV19 and TRBJ1-1, is DGGITQSPKYLFRKEGQNVTLSCEQNLNHDAMYWYRQDPGQGLRLIYYSQIVNDFQKGDIAEGYSVSREKKESFPLTVTSAQKNPTAFYLCASKPGQNTEAFFGQGTRLTVV.

This clone was counted a few times. This rearrangement joins TRBV30 to TRBJ2-5; no firm D call. The CDR3 extends over 12 amino acids. Trimming removed 5 bases from V and 5 bases from J, with 12 bases in between. In germline, CDR1 is GTSNPN, CDR2 SVGIG (reference sequence). CDR3 protein: CAWVPSRETQYF. As DNA, the CDR3 is TGTGCCTGGGTTCCAAGTAGGGAGACCCAGTACTTC.

The CDR3 reads CASSYTTQGYEQYF. CDR3 in DNA: TGTGCCAGCAGTTACACGACTCAGGGGTACGAGCAGTACTTC. The chain carries TRBV6-6 and TRBJ2-7, with a tentative D call TRBD1 (6 bases). Germline assignment: CDR1 MNHNY and CDR2 SVGAGI (reference sequence). Trimming shortened V by 2 bases and J by 4 bases, and 12 bases separated the two germline ends. The CDR3 has 14 amino acids.

V usage is TRBV10-1 and J usage is TRBJ2-7, with D tentatively TRBD1 or TRBD2 (5 bases each). The CDR3 loop spans 15 amino acids. Germline values: CDR1 WNHNN, CDR2 SYGVQD (reference sequence). V lost 10 bases, J lost 4 bases, and 23 bases lay in between. DNA of the CDR3: TGCGCCAATCGAGTTCCGGGACCGACCATTTACGAGCAGTACTTC. Its translation is CANRVPGPTIYEQYF.

The rearrangement links TRBV28 to TRBJ1-5; 7 positions agree with TRBD1. There are 12 residues in the CDR3. CDR1 is MDHEN and CDR2 is SYDVKM in the germline V gene. Losses at the gene ends were 10 bases for V and 4 bases for J; bases not matched to a gene: 4. CDR3 in DNA: TGTGCCATTCAGGGGGGTAATCAGCCCCAGCATTTT. Amino acid sequence: CAIQGGNQPQHF.

This clone was picked up a small number of times. The chain joins TRBV14 to TRBJ1-2; the match to TRBD1 covers 7 bases. CDR3 length: 14 residues. Germline V gene lookup returns CDR1 SGHDN and CDR2 FVKESK. J gave up 2 bases and V 3 bases, and 3 bases lay outside the gene matches. The CDR3 region has the DNA TGTGCCAGCAGCCACCGACAGGGAAACTATGGCTACACCTTC. This codes for CASSHRQGNYGYTF.

The chain has TRBV18 and TRBJ1-4, with unresolved D. Germline assignment: CDR1 KGHSH and CDR2 LQKENI. V shed 6 bases and J shed 6 bases, with 11 bases lying between them. CDR3 size: 13 residues. CDR3 coding DNA: TGTGCCAGCTCTGTCCGCCGGGATGAAAAACTGTTTTTT. This gives the protein CASSVRRDEKLFF.

The chain uses TRBV9 and TRBJ2-5; D not certain. CDR1 and CDR2 (germline): SGDLS, YYNGEE. V was trimmed by 0 bases and J by 2 bases, leaving 14 bases between them. The CDR3 covers 16 residues. CDR3 amino acids: CASSVDVGLGQETQYF. DNA for the CDR3: TGTGCCAGCAGCGTAGATGTCGGGTTAGGACAAGAGACCCAGTACTTC.

The rearrangement joins TRBV5-1 to TRBJ1-5; D gene ambiguous. The CDR3 contains 13 residues. V was shortened by 1 base and J by 5 bases, with 7 bases between the two germline ends. Germline assignment: CDR1 SGHRS and CDR2 YFSETQ. CDR3 amino acids: CASSLFGDQPQHF. The CDR3 nucleotides are TGCGCCAGCAGCTTGTTTGGGGATCAGCCCCAGCATTTT. Complete variable domain (other parts from reference TRBV5-1 and TRBJ1-5): KAGVTQTPRYLIKTRGQQVTLSCSPISGHRSVSWYQQTPGQGLQFLFEYFSETQRNKGNFPGRFSGRQFSNSRSEMNVSTLELGDSALYLCASSLFGDQPQHFGDGTRLSIL.

This clone showed up just a few times. The CDR3 DNA reads as TGTGCCAGCAGTAGGGACAAAGGCAACTATGGCTACACCTTC. Its protein product is CASSRDKGNYGYTF. The chain links TRBV6-5 to TRBJ1-2; TRBD1 might be the D (6 bases). Deletions cut 5 bases from V and 2 bases from J, with 12 bases between. The CDR3 length is 14 residues. Germline V lookup: CDR1 MNHEY, CDR2 SVGAGI.

The CDR3 loop is CASSYYGSGANVLTF. DNA of the CDR3: TGTGCCAGCAGTTACTATGGCTCTGGGGCCAACGTCCTGACTTTC. The J gene is TRBJ2-6, the V gene TRBV6-5; D unclear. The germline V gene has CDR1 MNHEY and CDR2 SVGAGI. The CDR3 consists of 15 residues. V shed 1 base and J shed 0 bases, with 4 bases lying between them.

The chain recombines TRBV6-5 with TRBJ2-7; no clear D gene. The CDR3 consists of 13 residues. Germline V CDR1 and CDR2: MNHEY, SVGAGI. V was trimmed by 6 bases and J by 2 bases, leaving 11 bases between them. CDR3 nucleotide sequence: TGTGCCAGCAGGGTACTCGGAGCCTACGAGCAGTACTTC. Translated, it gives CASRVLGAYEQYF.

This clone was counted a few times. This sequence joins TRBV19 and TRBJ1-5, with 9 bases lining up with TRBD1. CDR1 LNHDA and CDR2 SQIVND come from the germline V gene (reference sequence). J gave up 8 bases and V 3 bases, and 8 bases lay outside the gene matches. The CDR3 contains 15 residues. Here the CDR3 reads CASSMGTGSIEPQHF. The CDR3 DNA reads as TGTGCCAGTAGTATGGGGACAGGGAGTATTGAGCCCCAGCATTTT.

V is TRBV6-5 and J is TRBJ1-5; no firm D call. Per the germline V gene, CDR1 is MNHEY and CDR2 is SVGAGI. CDR3 length equals 14 residues. Between the trimmed V and J ends, which lost 6 bases and 0 bases, there was a span of 9 bases. CDR3 region: CASSSFHSNQPQHF. CDR3 DNA sequence: TGTGCCAGCAGCAGTTTTCATAGCAATCAGCCCCAGCATTTT.

The gene calls are TRBV6-4 and TRBJ2-1; 10 nucleotides line up with TRBD2. V dropped 6 bases and J dropped 7; count of bases not matched to a gene: 9. The V gene's germline CDR1 is MRHNA and CDR2 SNTAGT. The CDR3 is 15 residues long. The CDR3 DNA is TGTGCCAGCAGCAATCTAGCGGGAGTCTTGAATGAGCAGTTCTTC. Encoded protein: CASSNLAGVLNEQFF.

V and J are TRBV28 and TRBJ1-4; the D is unclear. CDR1 is MDHEN, CDR2 SYDVKM, per germline. The CDR3 is made up of 15 amino acids. V lost 10 bases, J lost 0 bases, and 15 bases lay in between. The CDR3 is CATATASATNEKLFF. DNA for the CDR3: TGTGCCACCGCCACGGCGTCCGCAACTAATGAAAAACTGTTTTTT.

This chain connects TRBV6-6 to TRBJ2-5; TRBD2 matches at 9 bases. Unmatched junction bases numbered 3, after V lost 6 bases and J lost 7 bases. The CDR3 is made up of 12 amino acids. Germline assignment: CDR1 MNHNY and CDR2 SVGAGI (reference sequence). The CDR3: CASRLAGVTQYF. The CDR3, as DNA: TGTGCCAGCAGACTAGCGGGCGTGACCCAGTACTTC.

The chain links TRBV5-1 to TRBJ1-4, with D unresolved. From germline, CDR1 is SGHRS and CDR2 YFSETQ. Trimming stripped 4 bases from V and 10 bases from J, with 20 bases between. CDR3 length: 15 amino acids. The CDR3 region has the DNA TGCGCCAGCAGCAGTGGACTGGCAGTGGAGGGAAAACTGTTTTTT. Protein product: CASSSGLAVEGKLFF.

The genes are TRBV18 and TRBJ2-7; D is perhaps TRBD2 (5 bases). From germline, CDR1 is KGHSH and CDR2 LQKENI. The V end lost 1 base, the J end lost 6 bases, and 10 bases lay between the germline ends. This CDR3 spans 13 amino acids. The CDR3: CASSPHEGGEQYF. In nucleotides, the CDR3 is TGTGCCAGCTCACCACACGAGGGCGGCGAGCAGTACTTC.

The chain links TRBV18 to TRBJ1-1; possibly TRBD1 for D (5 bases). The CDR3 totals 14 residues. Per the germline V gene, CDR1 is KGHSH and CDR2 is LQKENI. V lost 3 bases, J lost 4 bases, and 12 bases lay in between. This CDR3 reads CASSPRATSTEAFF. The CDR3 DNA sequence: TGTGCCAGCTCACCCAGGGCTACCAGCACTGAAGCTTTCTTT.

This clone was recorded many times. V and J are TRBV2 and TRBJ2-4, with 11 bases lining up with TRBD1. Looked up from germline, CDR1 is SNHLY and CDR2 is FYNNEI. The V gene end was trimmed by 4 bases and the J gene end by 7 bases; junction bases not matched to a gene: 15. The CDR3 is made up of 18 amino acids. The CDR3 DNA reads as TGTGCCAGCAGTGTGGGAATTGGCATTGGACAGGGGGCGAACATTCAGTACTTC. Its protein is CASSVGIGIGQGANIQYF.

As concerns this clone: The sample has other DNA sequences that encode this CDR3 too. The V gene is TRBV6-4, the J gene TRBJ2-3, with 7 bases matching TRBD2. The germline CDR1 and CDR2 sequences are MRHNA and SNTAGT. With 2 bases clipped from V and 1 base from J, the junction kept 3 bases outside the gene matches. The CDR3 runs 15 residues. CDR3 in amino acids: CASSDGAGGTDTQYF. The CDR3, as DNA: TGTGCCAGCAGTGACGGGGCGGGAGGCACAGATACGCAGTATTTT.

This clone was picked up many times. J is TRBJ1-3 and V is TRBV25-1; D uncertain. V lost 1 base and J 0 bases, leaving 7 bases between the germline ends. CDR3 size: 15 residues. The germline CDR1 and CDR2 sequences are MGHDK and SYGVNS. The CDR3 sequence: CASSESRTSGNTIYF. The CDR3 nucleotides read TGTGCCAGCAGTGAATCCCGGACCTCTGGAAACACCATATATTTT.

The chain carries TRBV4-1 and TRBJ2-1, with TRBD2 matching 7 bases. V trimming: 4 bases; J trimming: 5 bases; junction bases outside the gene matches: 5. Germline CDR1 reads MGHRA; CDR2 reads YSYEKL. The CDR3 length is 14 residues. CDR3 sequence reads: CASSPQRGDNEQFF. CDR3 sequence (DNA): TGCGCCAGCAGCCCCCAACGGGGGGACAATGAGCAGTTCTTC.

The chain has TRBV5-6 and TRBJ2-3, with TRBD1 as a possible D gene (6 bases). The CDR3 loop spans 16 amino acids. With 3 bases removed from V and 2 bases from J, the gap between germline ends came to 16 bases. CDR1 and CDR2 (germline): SGHDT, YYEEEE. CDR3: CASSSLDRWYTDTQYF. CDR3 coding DNA: TGTGCCAGCAGCTCCCTTGACAGGTGGTACACAGATACGCAGTATTTT. Filled out from reference TRBV5-6 and TRBJ2-3, the complete variable domain reads DAGVTQSPTHLIKTRGQQVTLRCSPKSGHDTVSWYQQALGQGPQFIFQYYEEEERQRGNFPDRFSGHQFPNYSSELNVNALLLGDSALYLCASSSLDRWYTDTQYFGPGTRLTVL.

This clone was recorded once. The gene calls are TRBV4-1 and TRBJ2-7; D possibly matches TRBD1 or TRBD2 (5 bases each). The V gene's germline CDR1 is MGHRA and CDR2 YSYEKL. This CDR3 is built from 15 residues. Trimming shortened V by 2 bases and J by 5 bases, and 16 bases separated the two germline ends. The CDR3: CASSQQDSGTHEQYF. As DNA, the CDR3 is TGCGCCAGCAGCCAACAGGACTCAGGGACCCACGAGCAGTACTTC.

The J gene is TRBJ1-4, the V gene TRBV2; 8 bases are a match to TRBD1. CDR3 size: 14 residues. Germline V gene lookup returns CDR1 SNHLY and CDR2 FYNNEI. The V gene end was trimmed by 7 bases and the J gene end by 7 bases; junction bases not matched to a gene: 8. The CDR3 nucleotides read TGTGCCAGCACCACACAGGGGGGGGGTGAAAAACTGTTTTTT. Translating gives CASTTQGGGEKLFF.

This clone has a handful of counts. Other DNA variants within this sample encode the same CDR3. This chain uses TRBV28 with TRBJ2-7; 9 positions agree with TRBD2. The CDR3 runs 14 residues. The V and J ends lost 5 bases and 0 bases, in that order; junction bases with no gene match: 2. Germline V gene lookup returns CDR1 MDHEN and CDR2 SYDVKM. CDR3 coding DNA: TGTGCCAGCAGTGATAGCGGGAGCTCCTACGAGCAGTACTTC. The encoded protein is CASSDSGSSYEQYF.

In regard to this clone: This clone may be a read error of a much larger clone one base away. The V gene is TRBV4-2, the J gene TRBJ2-7; D is perhaps TRBD1 (5 bases). This CDR3 spans 15 amino acids. Germline CDR1 and CDR2: LGHNA and YNFKEQ. The V end was cut by 3 bases, the J end by 4 bases, with 16 bases between. The CDR3 nucleotides read TGTGCCAGCAGCCAGGCCCCTACAGGTGGGTACGAGCAGTACTTC. This encodes CASSQAPTGGYEQYF.